This entry lists 6 T cell receptor beta chains sequenced from one sample in a study of blood T cell repertoires in COVID-19. Sequencing was performed with immunoSEQ multiplex PCR; in TCRdb, only in-frame clones are kept and a portion is missing. The sample lists over 140,000 clones; 76% were seen once. Input material: peripheral blood. The origin of the receptors is a woman at least 80 years old with active or convalescent COVID-19.

Here the CDR3 DNA reads TGCGCCAGCAGCGACCGGACAGTATCGAACACTGAAGCTTTCTTT. This codes for CASSDRTVSNTEAFF. V usage is TRBV10-2 and J usage is TRBJ1-1, with D perhaps TRBD1 (6 bases). This CDR3 is built from 15 residues. Germline loops: CDR1 WSHSY, CDR2 SAAADI. The V gene lost 6 bases and the J gene lost 1 base, with 15 bases spanning the gap.

The genes are TRBV6-5 and TRBJ1-2, with 7 bases aligning to TRBD1. CDR1 MNHEY and CDR2 SVGAGI come from the germline V gene. CDR3 length: 15 amino acids. Unmatched junction bases numbered 11, after V lost 5 bases and J lost 5 bases. The CDR3 DNA is TGTGCCAGCAGTAACCAGGGGGTCCTCAGATATGGCTACACCTTC. It codes for CASSNQGVLRYGYTF.

J is TRBJ2-7 and V is TRBV5-6, with 10 nucleotides matching TRBD1. Germline V gene sequence: CDR1 SGHDT, CDR2 YYEEEE. J was trimmed by 6 bases and V by 3 bases; bases with no gene match: 6. This CDR3 region has 14 residues. The CDR3 sequence is CASSYGQGVIEQYF. The CDR3, as DNA: TGTGCCAGCAGCTACGGACAGGGGGTAATCGAGCAGTACTTC.

The chain has TRBV5-1 and TRBJ2-7; 8 bases match TRBD2. This CDR3 has 15 residues. With 1 base clipped from V and 2 bases from J, the junction kept 5 bases outside the gene matches. In germline, CDR1 is SGHRS, CDR2 YFSETQ. CDR3 nucleotides: TGCGCCAGCAGCTTGCGAAGCGGGGGCCCCTACGAGCAGTACTTC. Its translation is CASSLRSGGPYEQYF.

The rearrangement joins TRBV5-1 to TRBJ2-5; tentatively, D is TRBD2 (7 bases). Trimming pared 6 bases from V and 1 base from J, leaving 10 bases between. The germline CDR1 and CDR2 sequences are SGHRS and YFSETQ. CDR3 length equals 13 residues. The CDR3 bases are TGCGCCAGCACAAGGGGGGGCCAAGAGACCCAGTACTTC. It is translated as CASTRGGQETQYF.

Only one count was recorded for this clone. The J gene is TRBJ1-5, the V gene TRBV30; 10 nucleotides line up with TRBD1. Germline V gives CDR1 GTSNPN, CDR2 SVGIG (reference sequence). Losses at the gene ends were 1 base for V and 6 bases for J; bases not matched to a gene: 6. The CDR3 consists of 15 residues. CDR3 loop: CAWSGWGQGSQPQHF. The CDR3 nucleotides are TGTGCCTGGAGTGGTTGGGGACAGGGGAGTCAGCCCCAGCATTTT.